The source of this T cell receptor (beta chain) is a study of shared clonotypes between healthy human individuals. Study conclusions and caveats: In having few donors, the study represented limited genetic and exposure-history diversity.

On this clone itself: The antigen is unknown.

Trimming took 4 bases from V and 2 from J; bases not matched to a gene: 4. The CDR3 is made up of 14 amino acids. CDR1 and CDR2 (germline): SGHNT, YYREEE (reference sequence). TCRdb's copy holds only in-frame clones and misses some; the assay was immunoSEQ multiplex PCR. This sample has about 560,000 clones, with roughly 79% found just once. The sample consisted of PBMCs. The J gene is TRBJ2-5, the V gene TRBV5-4; 8 nucleotides align to TRBD2. The receptor comes from a woman between 35 and 50 years old in good health. Some clones in this sample may be carry-over from other donors' samples. CDR3 coding DNA: TGTGCCAGCAGCCCGGGGGGGCTTCAAGAGACCCAGTACTTC. Its translation is CASSPGGLQETQYF.